This paragraph covers one TCR beta chain sequence. Its antigen is still unknown. The data stem from a study of PD-L1 blockade in urothelial cancer. Study summary: Patients started atezolizumab in about 2014, 1,200 mg intravenously every 3 weeks. T cells were recovered from blood samples at a median of around 150,000. Whole-study findings and limits: Prediction of better survival came from below-median pretreatment blood TCR clonality.

Synthetic TCR analog templates were added to each PCR reaction. Sequencing was performed with immunoSEQ multiplex PCR; in TCRdb, only in-frame clones are kept and a portion is missing. The sample lists about 100,000 clones; around 90% were seen once. CDR3 length: 15 residues. The junction had 3 bases not matched to a gene; V was cut back by 3 bases and J by 2 bases. The germline CDR1 and CDR2 sequences are SGHDT and YYEEEE. The specimen was PBMCs, collected around atezolizumab (anti-PD-L1) treatment. The chain uses TRBV5-6 and TRBJ1-5; 9 bases align to TRBD1. The TCR was taken from a woman of 80 years or more with urothelial cancer. The CDR3 sequence: CASSSRTGGNQPQHF. CDR3 coding DNA: TGTGCCAGCAGCTCCCGGACAGGGGGCAATCAGCCCCAGCATTTT.